This entry concerns a single TCR beta chain. A clone one base away is much larger, so this may be a read error. It was with a sample-barcoded 5' primer and a J-beta primer mix that a second PCR of roughly 7 to 12 cycles was run. Each CDR3 protein is one row after TCRdb ran MiXCR on the 5' RACE reads. The sample has approximately 1.5 million distinct CDR3 sequences, 30% to 35% seen once. This CDR3 has 17 amino acids. CDR1 and CDR2 from the germline V gene are LGHDT and YNNKEL (reference sequence). These data originate in a study of blood T cells in healthy people across ages. The sample, about 10 milliliters of peripheral blood, was drawn from each donor.

The chain is built from TRBV3-1 and TRBJ2-7; D is possibly TRBD1 or TRBD2 (5 bases each). The assigned J gene may be wrong: the sequence end matches TRBJ2-5 better. This receptor was identified in a woman aged 25 to 39 in good health. What was sequenced was blood. In DNA, the CDR3 is TGTGCCGGCAGCCAAGGGTTGGGGGAGTTGGTGCGCGAGACCCAGTACTTC. It codes for CAGSQGLGELVRETQYF.